This passage covers 32 T cell receptor beta chains from one sample sequenced in a study of cytomegalovirus exposure and HLA in healthy donors. Researchers ran the PCR with 60 Vbeta and 13 Jbeta primers. Clones were read by immunoSEQ multiplex PCR, and TCRdb kept only the in-frame ones, dropping some. The sample includes roughly 120,000 clones, around 70% of them seen just once. The specimen was PBMCs. These receptor sequences come from a man aged 25-40 years in good health and CMV-seropositive.

The J gene is TRBJ2-3, the V gene TRBV29-1, with D tentatively TRBD2 (6 bases). Trimming left V 7 bases short and J 3 bases short, with 17 bases between. Germline CDR1 and CDR2: SQVTM and ANQGSEA. CDR3 length: 14 amino acids. The CDR3 loop is CSAEGTEGTDTQYF. The CDR3 coding sequence is TGCAGCGCAGAGGGGACGGAGGGAACAGATACGCAGTATTTT.

The V gene is TRBV6-1, the J gene TRBJ2-3, with 9 positions matching TRBD2. The CDR3 consists of 14 residues. The V and J ends lost 7 bases and 1 base, in that order; junction bases with no gene match: 3. From germline, CDR1 is MNHNS and CDR2 SASEGT. The CDR3 loop is CASNQRGGTDTQYF. The CDR3 DNA is TGTGCCAGCAACCAGCGGGGGGGCACAGATACGCAGTATTTT.

The V and J genes are TRBV7-2 and TRBJ2-2; possibly TRBD2 for D (7 bases). The germline CDR1 and CDR2 sequences are SGHTA and FQGNSA. The CDR3 is 15 amino acids. Trimming took 5 bases from V and 6 from J, leaving 16 bases between them. CDR3 in amino acids: CASSLSGGGAGELFF. The CDR3 nucleotides read TGTGCCAGCAGCCTGAGCGGAGGGGGGGCCGGGGAGCTGTTTTTT.

The chain uses TRBV29-1 and TRBJ2-7; D perhaps matches TRBD2 (5 bases). Germline CDR1 and CDR2: SQVTM and ANQGSEA. V was clipped by 3 bases and J by 6 bases, with 12 bases between them. CDR3 length equals 12 residues. CDR3 coding DNA: TGCAGCGTTGACGCGGGCCTGGGCGAGCAGTACGTC. It translates to CSVDAGLGEQYV.

There are a few counts of this clone. The chain is built from TRBV9 and TRBJ2-2, with a weak D call TRBD1 (5 bases). The CDR3 runs to 16 residues. Germline V gene sequence: CDR1 SGDLS, CDR2 YYNGEE. The V gene lost 1 base and the J gene lost 2 bases, with 12 bases spanning the gap. The CDR3 DNA follows: TGTGCCAGCAGCGTAACCCTAGGGGTCAACACCGGGGAGCTGTTTTTT. It yields the protein CASSVTLGVNTGELFF.

This rearrangement joins TRBV30 to TRBJ1-2; TRBD1 matches at 8 bases. Germline CDR1 is GTSNPN and CDR2 is SVGIG (reference sequence). The J segment lost 8 bases and the V segment lost 5 bases, leaving 10 bases of the junction unmatched. The CDR3 spans 13 residues. The DNA of the CDR3 is TGTGCCTGGGGTCCCACGGGGACAGGAGGCTACACCTTC. Amino acids: CAWGPTGTGGYTF. Full variable domain (missing parts from reference TRBV30 and TRBJ1-2): SQTIHQWPATLVQPVGSPLSLECTVEGTSNPNLYWYRQAAGRGLQLLFYSVGIGQISSEVPQNLSASRPQDRQFILSSKKLLLSDSGFYLCAWGPTGTGGYTFGSGTRLTVV.

The V call is TRBV2, the J call TRBJ2-3, with 7 bases aligning to TRBD1. V trimming: 5 bases; J trimming: 2 bases; junction bases outside the gene matches: 4. The CDR3 runs 14 residues. Germline V gene data show CDR1 as SNHLY and CDR2 as FYNNEI. The CDR3 reads CASSRDSYTDTQYF. The CDR3 bases are TGTGCCAGCAGTCGGGACAGTTACACAGATACGCAGTATTTT.

The chain joins TRBV28 to TRBJ2-5, with 9 positions matching TRBD1. V trimming: 8 bases; J trimming: 2 bases; junction bases outside the gene matches: 9. The CDR3 is made up of 15 amino acids. Germline lookup yields CDR1 MDHEN and CDR2 SYDVKM. The CDR3, as DNA: TGTGCCAGCGCCCTGACAGGGGGTATACAAGAGACCCAGTACTTC. It codes for CASALTGGIQETQYF.

This clone was observed a few times. The chain uses TRBV9 and TRBJ2-1; the match to TRBD2 covers 8 bases. Germline-derived CDR1 and CDR2 are SGDLS and YYNGEE. The CDR3 spans 14 residues. Losses at the gene ends were 3 bases for V and 5 bases for J; bases not matched to a gene: 4. CDR3 DNA sequence: TGTGCCAGCAGCGGCGGGGGGAACCACAATGAGCAGTTCTTC. It encodes CASSGGGNHNEQFF.

The chain links TRBV7-3 to TRBJ2-5; TRBD2 matches at 12 bases. Trimming removed 5 bases from V and 4 bases from J; junction bases left unmatched: 5. Per the germline V gene, CDR1 is SGHTA and CDR2 is FQGTGA. CDR3 length equals 15 residues. The CDR3 loop reads CASSKTSGGIETQYF. The DNA of the CDR3 is TGTGCCAGCAGCAAGACTAGCGGGGGCATAGAGACCCAGTACTTC.

The J gene is TRBJ2-1, the V gene TRBV5-5; TRBD2 is a possible D gene (5 bases). Trimming removed 0 bases from V and 7 bases from J, with 20 bases in between. Germline CDR1 and CDR2: SGHKS and YYEKEE (reference sequence). The CDR3 spans 17 residues. The chain's CDR3 is CASSLASARAGGNEQFF. CDR3 nucleotides: TGTGCCAGCAGCTTGGCGAGCGCCAGAGCAGGAGGAAATGAGCAGTTCTTC.

The sample holds a few counts of this clone. The chain recombines TRBV7-2 with TRBJ1-1, with 7 bases fitting TRBD1. The junction had 5 bases not matched to a gene; V was cut back by 3 bases and J by 4 bases. Germline-derived CDR1 and CDR2 are SGHTA and FQGNSA. The CDR3 is made up of 14 amino acids. As DNA, the CDR3 is TGTGCCAGCAGCTTGAAGGGGGCCGGCACTGAAGCTTTCTTT. It yields the protein CASSLKGAGTEAFF.

The J gene is TRBJ1-1, the V gene TRBV11-2, with 7 bases fitting TRBD1. Unmatched junction bases numbered 11, after V lost 3 bases and J lost 1 base. The V gene's germline CDR1 is SGHAT and CDR2 FQNNGV. The length of the CDR3 is 17 residues. CDR3 in amino acids: CASSFQPRTGWNTEAFF. The DNA for the CDR3 is TGTGCCAGCAGCTTTCAACCCCGGACAGGATGGAACACTGAAGCTTTCTTT. Together with reference TRBV11-2 and TRBJ1-1, the CDR3 gives the full variable domain: EAGVAQSPRYKIIEKRQSVAFWCNPISGHATLYWYQQILGQGPKLLIQFQNNGVVDDSQLPKDRFSAERLKGVDSTLKIQPAKLEDSAVYLCASSFQPRTGWNTEAFFGQGTRLTVV.

The gene calls are TRBV7-2 and TRBJ1-2, with D tentatively TRBD1 (6 bases). Looked up from germline, CDR1 is SGHTA and CDR2 is FQGNSA. Trimming took off 7 bases at V and 8 bases at J, with 14 bases between the two ends. CDR3 length equals 12 residues. The CDR3 DNA reads TGTGCCAGCAACAAGAACAGGGAAGGCTACACCTTC. It encodes CASNKNREGYTF.

The chain employs TRBV27 and TRBJ1-5; tentatively, D is TRBD1 (6 bases). The length of the CDR3 is 15 residues. Between the trimmed V and J ends, which lost 4 bases and 4 bases, there was a span of 14 bases. Germline V lookup: CDR1 MNHEY, CDR2 SMNVEV (reference sequence). CDR3 sequence: CASSSPRGPNQPQHF. The CDR3 coding sequence is TGTGCCAGCAGTTCACCCAGGGGCCCTAATCAGCCCCAGCATTTT.

This rearrangement joins TRBV27 to TRBJ2-5, with D possibly TRBD2 on 5 matching bases. Germline loops: CDR1 MNHEY, CDR2 SMNVEV (reference sequence). This CDR3 is built from 13 residues. V was cut by 4 bases and J by 4 bases, with 10 bases left in between. The CDR3 spells CASSSPGLETQYF. The DNA of the CDR3 is TGTGCCAGCAGTTCCCCCGGACTAGAGACCCAGTACTTC.

This chain connects TRBV10-3 to TRBJ1-3, with 9 bases identical to TRBD1. Trimming removed 0 bases from V and 4 bases from J; junction bases left unmatched: 13. Germline V gene sequence: CDR1 ENHRY, CDR2 SYGVKD. The CDR3 covers 19 residues. The CDR3 DNA reads as TGTGCCATCAGTGAGTCGACAGCTGGGTACAGGGGGCTCGGAAACACCATATATTTT. This translates into CAISESTAGYRGLGNTIYF.

The DNA of the CDR3 is TGTGCCAGCAGCGTAGAGGAGACCAGGGGGACTGAAGCTTTCTTT. Translated, it gives CASSVEETRGTEAFF. The chain joins TRBV9 to TRBJ1-1, with 7 bases lining up with TRBD1. V lost 0 bases and J lost 5; bases outside the gene matches: 7. The CDR3 covers 15 residues. Germline loops: CDR1 SGDLS, CDR2 YYNGEE.

The rearrangement uses TRBV6-5 and TRBJ1-2, with D tentatively TRBD1 (5 bases). This CDR3 region has 14 residues. The V and J ends lost 6 bases and 0 bases respectively, with 11 bases between them. Germline V CDR1 and CDR2: MNHEY, SVGAGI. In DNA, the CDR3 is TGTGCCAGCAGAACACCGGGGGCTAACTATGGCTACACCTTC. It translates to CASRTPGANYGYTF.

The chain recombines TRBV9 with TRBJ1-4, with TRBD1 identical over 10 bases. J lost 7 bases, V lost 4 bases, and 7 bases had no gene match. Germline V gene data show CDR1 as SGDLS and CDR2 as YYNGEE. The length of the CDR3 is 15 residues. CDR3 DNA sequence: TGTGCCAGCAGCCTCCCGACAGGGGGCCCTGAAAAACTGTTTTTT. This sequence encodes CASSLPTGGPEKLFF.

This chain connects TRBV6-6 to TRBJ1-2; D call uncertain. From germline, CDR1 is MNHNY and CDR2 SVGAGI (reference sequence). This CDR3 has 13 residues. The ends were cut back, 4 bases at V and 8 bases at J, with 14 bases in the middle. In nucleotides, the CDR3 is TGTGCCAGCAGTTCGCGAGGGCTAAAAGGCTACACCTTC. It encodes CASSSRGLKGYTF.

This chain connects TRBV6-5 to TRBJ1-1; the D gene is possibly TRBD1 (5 bases). The V gene's germline CDR1 is MNHEY and CDR2 SVGAGI. V was pared by 7 bases and J by 11 bases, with 20 bases between. CDR3 length equals 13 residues. The CDR3 DNA follows: TGTGCCAGCACCCTTGCTGGGGCAGGGCAGGCTTTCTTT. Its protein is CASTLAGAGQAFF.

The chain is built from TRBV10-3 and TRBJ1-1, with 7 positions matching TRBD1. V shed 4 bases, J shed 2 bases, and the junction held 7 bases outside the gene matches. This CDR3 is built from 15 residues. The germline CDR1 and CDR2 sequences are ENHRY and SYGVKD. The CDR3 sequence is CAISGGTVANTEAFF. The DNA for the CDR3 is TGTGCCATCAGTGGGGGGACAGTGGCTAACACTGAAGCTTTCTTT.

On this clone: As the CDR3 is not closed by the conserved phenylalanine or tryptophan, this likely results from a read error. The DNA is omitted, as the CDR3 cannot be located on it reliably, and the CDR3 follows TCRdb's listing. The gene calls are TRBV6-1 and TRBJ1-1. The CDR3 region is 13 residues in length, termini included. Germline assignment: CDR1 MNHNS and CDR2 SASEGT. CDR3 protein: CASSESGRVGLSL.

The CDR3 DNA follows: TGTGCCAGCAGGTCACAGGACCGTTTCACAGATACGCAGTATTTT. This encodes CASRSQDRFTDTQYF. The chain carries TRBV2 and TRBJ2-3, with D maybe TRBD1 (5 bases). Looked up from germline, CDR1 is SNHLY and CDR2 is FYNNEI. CDR3 length: 15 residues. Trimming removed 6 bases at V and 2 bases at J, with 15 bases between.

The gene calls are TRBV6-4 and TRBJ2-7; 7 nucleotides agree with TRBD1. With V trimmed by 0 bases and J by 6 bases, 8 bases remained unmatched. Germline V CDR1 and CDR2: MRHNA, SNTAGT. CDR3 size: 15 residues. The CDR3: CASSDSTQGETEQYV. The CDR3 DNA reads as TGTGCCAGCAGTGACTCGACCCAGGGGGAAACCGAGCAGTACGTC.

This chain connects TRBV6-5 to TRBJ1-1; the D gene is possibly TRBD1 (5 bases). Germline V gene data show CDR1 as MNHEY and CDR2 as SVGAGI. The germline V and J ends were trimmed by 6 bases and 5 bases, with 19 bases remaining between them. This CDR3 is built from 15 residues. This CDR3 reads CASRSPAGRGTEAFF. For the CDR3, the DNA is TGTGCCAGCAGGAGTCCCGCAGGGCGAGGTACTGAAGCTTTCTTT.

The genes are TRBV11-1 and TRBJ2-1; 9 bases line up with TRBD1. Trimming cost V 3 bases and J 7 bases; bases outside gene matches: 4. Per germline, CDR1 SGHAT and CDR2 FQDESV (reference sequence). The CDR3 length is 14 residues. Here the CDR3 reads CASSFGQGRNEQFF. CDR3 nucleotide sequence: TGTGCCAGCAGCTTTGGACAGGGGAGGAATGAGCAGTTCTTC.

The chain uses TRBV9 and TRBJ1-2; maybe TRBD1 (5 bases). Trimming cost V 4 bases and J 7 bases, with 14 bases left between them. CDR3 length: 13 residues. Germline values: CDR1 SGDLS, CDR2 YYNGEE. Here the CDR3 reads CASSPTGGSGYTF. Here the CDR3 DNA reads TGTGCCAGCAGCCCGACGGGGGGTTCTGGCTACACCTTC.

V usage is TRBV11-3 and J usage is TRBJ1-1; D not resolved. V lost 1 base and J 0 bases, leaving 9 bases between the germline ends. CDR1 and CDR2 (germline): SGHNT, YENEEA. The CDR3 is 15 amino acids. CDR3 amino acids: CASSLVPGMNTEAFF. CDR3 bases: TGTGCCAGCAGCTTAGTGCCGGGGATGAACACTGAAGCTTTCTTT.

This clone was seen a few times. The chain is built from TRBV14 and TRBJ1-1; possibly TRBD1 for D (5 bases). V was trimmed by 2 bases and J by 0 bases, leaving 10 bases between them. Germline CDR1 is SGHDN and CDR2 is FVKESK. The CDR3 totals 15 residues. Here the CDR3 reads CASSQRRTMNTEAFF. DNA of the CDR3: TGTGCCAGCAGCCAAAGAAGGACAATGAACACTGAAGCTTTCTTT.

The chain has TRBV7-8 and TRBJ2-2, with D perhaps matching TRBD2 (7 bases). CDR3 length: 14 residues. Germline V gives CDR1 SGHVS, CDR2 FQNEAQ. Trimming pared 8 bases from V and 4 bases from J, leaving 14 bases between. The DNA of the CDR3 is TGTGCCAGCCGCGGGGGCGTGACCACCGGGGAGCTGTTTTTT. Residues: CASRGGVTTGELFF.